Listed below are T cell receptor beta chains from one sample, sequenced in a study of control samples from healthy donors and cancer patients. TCRdb keeps only in-frame clones here, not all; method: immunoSEQ multiplex PCR. Of more than 150,000 clones detected, approximately 93% appear once; the ten largest clones hold 2% to 2.5%. The sample comprised blood. The origin of the receptors is a man aged 45 to 65 in good health. Each CDR3 is given with its conserved first and last residue. The order of the fields is J gene, clone size, D gene, V gene, CDR3 DNA, CDR3 protein. A D gene is named only where the DNA matches it firmly. Size is omitted from some rows. Given values are once, few, many or a class for expanded clones.

>TRBJ2-5|NA|TRBD2|TRBV11-2
TGTGCCAGCCTGCCCCTAGGACTAGCGAATGAGGAGACCCAGTACTTC
CASLPLGLANEETQYF
>TRBJ1-6|NA|TRBD1|TRBV25-1
TGTGCCACCCAGCCAGGAGACAGGGATAATTCACCCCTCCACTTT
CATQPGDRDNSPLHF
>TRBJ1-4|once|NA|TRBV5-1
TGCGCCAGCAGCTTGGATTCGGTGTCGGAAAAACTGTTTTTT
CASSLDSVSEKLFF
>TRBJ1-4|NA|TRBD1|TRBV6-5
TGTGCCAGCAGTTATCCGAACAGGGGAGGACGAAAAACTGTTTTT
CASSYPNRGGRKTVF
>TRBJ1-5|NA|TRBD1|TRBV2
TGTGCCAGCAGCCACAGGGGAAAGCCCCAGCATTTT
CASSHRGKPQHF
>TRBJ2-3|NA|NA|TRBV11-3
TGTGCCAGCAGCTTAGGAGGATCGGCGCAGTATTTT
CASSLGGSAQYF
>TRBJ1-5|few|TRBD1|TRBV2
TGTGCCAGCAGTAGGGGACAGGGCAATCAGCCCCAGCATTTT
CASSRGQGNQPQHF
>TRBJ1-1|NA|TRBD1|TRBV2
TGTGCCAGCAATAGACAGGGGAACACTGAAGCTTTCTTT
CASNRQGNTEAFF
>TRBJ2-7|once|NA|TRBV11-1
TGTGCCAGCAGCCCGATGCAGGGGGGTACCGGCGAGCAGTACTTC
CASSPMQGGTGEQYF
>TRBJ2-3|NA|NA|TRBV21-1
TGTGCCAGCAGCAAAAGGGAGGTCCAGCACAGGGATACGCAGTATTTT
CASSKREVQHRDTQYF
>TRBJ2-5|NA|TRBD2|TRBV7-3
TGTGCCAGCAGCTTAGGCGGGAGTGAAGAGACCCAGTACTTC
CASSLGGSEETQYF
>TRBJ2-7|NA|NA|TRBV7-2
TGTGCCAGCAGCGCCCAAGGACAAGGGGCCTACGAGCAGTACTTC
CASSAQGQGAYEQYF
>TRBJ2-5|NA|NA|TRBV7-2
TGTGCCAGCAGCCCACATGTTGGGACCCAGTACTTC
CASSPHVGTQYF
>TRBJ2-7|NA|TRBD2|TRBV29-1
TGCAGCGTCAAAGCGGGAGGACACTACGAGCAGTACTTC
CSVKAGGHYEQYF
>TRBJ2-7|NA|NA|TRBV5-1
TGCGCCAGCAGCCCTACCTACGAGCAGTACTTC
CASSPTYEQYF
>TRBJ1-2|few|NA|TRBV19
TGTGCCAGCAGCTGGTCGGGGGCGTTCTATGGCTACACCTTC
CASSWSGAFYGYTF
>TRBJ1-1|NA|NA|TRBV27
TGTGCCAGCAGTTTATTGGGGGCGGCAGGCATGAACACTGAAGCTTTCTTT
CASSLLGAAGMNTEAFF
>TRBJ2-4|NA|TRBD1|TRBV19
TGTGCCAGTAGTTCCGAAGGGACAGGGCGCAAAAACATTCAGTACTTC
CASSSEGTGRKNIQYF
>TRBJ2-1|NA|NA|TRBV28
TGTGCCAGCAGCCTGGGGCGGAGCTCCTACAATGAGCAGTTCTTC
CASSLGRSSYNEQFF
>TRBJ1-3|NA|TRBD1|TRBV6-5
TGTGCCAGCAGTTATCGGGACAGAGCCTCTGGAAACACCATATATTTT
CASSYRDRASGNTIYF
>TRBJ2-1|NA|TRBD2|TRBV6-2/TRBV6-3
TGTGCCAGCAGTTACTCGGGGACTAGCGGAGTCTACAATGAGCAGTTCTTC
CASSYSGTSGVYNEQFF
>TRBJ1-1|NA|NA|TRBV7-2
TGTGCCAGCAGCTTAGCGACGGCGCAGGGAACTGAAGCTTTCTTT
CASSLATAQGTEAFF
>TRBJ2-5|NA|TRBD1|TRBV5-1
TGCGCCAGCAGGGGGACAGGGGAAGGAGAGACCCAGTACTTC
CASRGTGEGETQYF
>TRBJ2-1|NA|NA|TRBV18
TGTGCCAGCTCACCATCCGGGTGGGGCAATGAGCAGTTCTTC
CASSPSGWGNEQFF
>TRBJ2-5|NA|TRBD1|TRBV28
TGTGCCAGCAGTTCAGGGGGCGGGGAGACCCAGTACTTC
CASSSGGGETQYF
>TRBJ2-2|NA|TRBD2|TRBV7-9
TGTGCCAGCAGCTTAGCGAACGGACTAGGGGCCGGGGAGCTGTTTTTT
CASSLANGLGAGELFF
>TRBJ1-1|NA|NA|TRBV6-1
TGTGCCAGCAGTGAGGGGGCGCAGGCTGAAGCTTTCTTT
CASSEGAQAEAFF
>TRBJ1-5|NA|NA|TRBV5-1
TGCGCCAGCAGCGTAGAAGTGGGTCAGCCCCAGCATTTT
CASSVEVGQPQHF
>TRBJ1-3|NA|NA|TRBV5-1
TGCGCCAGCAGCTTGGACTCGGGGCCTCTGGGGGACACCATATATTTT
CASSLDSGPLGDTIYF
>TRBJ2-2|NA|TRBD2|TRBV5-1
TGCGCCAGCAGCTCTCTAGCGGGAGCGACCGGGGAGCTGTTTTTT
CASSSLAGATGELFF
>TRBJ1-1|NA|NA|TRBV12-5
TGTGCTAGTGGACTGGACAGTTACACTGAAGCTTTCTTT
CASGLDSYTEAFF
>TRBJ1-3|NA|TRBD1|TRBV6-5
TGTGCCAGCAGGGGGAGGGGGCGCGGTGGAAACACCATATATTTT
CASRGRGRGGNTIYF
>TRBJ1-3|NA|NA|TRBV4-1
TGCGCCAGCAGCCAAGGCGCAGGCCCCTCTGGAAACACCATATATTTT
CASSQGAGPSGNTIYF
>TRBJ1-2|NA|NA|TRBV6-5
TGTGCCAGCAGCGAGAGAGCGGTTTGGGATGGCTACACCTTC
CASSERAVWDGYTF
>TRBJ2-7|NA|NA|TRBV6-5
TGTGCCGTAGGACAGATTCCATCCTACGAGCAGTACTTC
CAVGQIPSYEQYF
>TRBJ2-7|NA|NA|TRBV7-9
TGTGCCAGCAGCTCGCACTACTGGGGGAACTACGAGCAGTACTTC
CASSSHYWGNYEQYF
>TRBJ2-1|NA|TRBD1|TRBV29-1
TGCAGCGTCGGGTTCGGGACAGGGAGCGATGAGCAGTTCTTC
CSVGFGTGSDEQFF
>TRBJ1-5|NA|NA|TRBV4-1
TGCGCCAGCAGCAAGGGATGGAATCAGCCCCAGCATTTT
CASSKGWNQPQHF
>TRBJ2-1|NA|NA|TRBV7-6
TGTGCCAGCAGCCTATGGTCTAGCGCCAACAATGAGCAGTTCTTC
CASSLWSSANNEQFF
>TRBJ2-1|NA|NA|TRBV4-1
TGCGCCAGCAGCCAAATGGGCCTACCCAGCTACAATGAGCAGTTCTTC
CASSQMGLPSYNEQFF
>TRBJ2-6|few|NA|TRBV5-1
TGCGCCAGCAGCGTCCGGGACACCCGCTTCTCTGGGGCCAACGTCCTGACTTTC
CASSVRDTRFSGANVLTF
>TRBJ1-1|once|NA|TRBV12-3/TRBV12-4
TGTGCCAGCAGTTCCCGACGGCTCACTGAAGCTTTCTTT
CASSSRRLTEAFF
>TRBJ1-6|NA|NA|TRBV28
TGTGCCAGCAGTTTCGGTGACAGATATAATTCACCCCTCCACTTT
CASSFGDRYNSPLHF
>TRBJ2-7|NA|NA|TRBV7-9
TGTGCCAGCAGCCCCGGGGGGCCCGAGCAGTACTTC
CASSPGGPEQYF
>TRBJ1-1|NA|NA|TRBV3-1/TRBV3-2
TGTGCCAGCAGCCAAGAGAGAGTGACTGAAGCTTTCTTT
CASSQERVTEAFF
>TRBJ1-6|NA|TRBD1|TRBV5-5
TGTGCCAGCAGTCCCGCCGGGACAGGGGATAATTCACCCCTCCACTTT
CASSPAGTGDNSPLHF
>TRBJ2-3|NA|NA|TRBV9
TGTGCCAGCAGCGCGTGGGCAGATACGCAGTATTTT
CASSAWADTQYF
>TRBJ2-7|NA|NA|TRBV14
TGTGCCAGCAGCCAAGAAACACCTTCCGGGACGCATGACGAGCAGTACTTC
CASSQETPSGTHDEQYF
>TRBJ2-3|once|NA|TRBV3-1/TRBV3-2
TGTGCCAGCAGTAGCTGGGTAGATACGCAGTATTTT
CASSSWVDTQYF
>TRBJ1-1|NA|TRBD1|TRBV7-2
TGTGCCAGCAGCCCTCGACAGGGGAACACTGAAGCTTTCTTT
CASSPRQGNTEAFF
>TRBJ2-3|NA|NA|TRBV10-3
TGTGCCATCAGTGAGGATCTAGATACGCAGTATTTT
CAISEDLDTQYF
>TRBJ1-1|NA|TRBD1|TRBV18
TGTGCCAGCTCACCACAGGGGGCATTGGCTGAAGCTTTCTTT
CASSPQGALAEAFF
>TRBJ2-5|few|NA|TRBV29-1
TGCAGCGTTGAAGATTGGAAGACCCAGTACTTC
CSVEDWKTQYF
>TRBJ1-4|NA|TRBD1|TRBV28
TGTGCCAGCAGTTTATGGGGACAGGGGATTAATGAAAAACTGTTTTTT
CASSLWGQGINEKLFF
>TRBJ1-2|NA|NA|TRBV19
TGTGCCAGTAGTAAGTCCGCGGGACCGACCTCCTATGGCTACACCTTC
CASSKSAGPTSYGYTF
>TRBJ1-1|NA|NA|TRBV6-5
TGTGCCTCGACTTGGGATCTGAACACTGAAGCTTTCTTT
CASTWDLNTEAFF
>TRBJ1-5|NA|NA|TRBV27
TGTGCCAGCAGTTTCACGGGTGAGGCCCAGCATTTT
CASSFTGEAQHF